A single T cell receptor (beta chain) is shown here with its context. Its specificity is unknown. These data are taken from a study of monozygotic twins with inflammatory bowel disease. Study observations and caveats: Relative to healthy twins, IBD patients had fewer clonotypes in common with others, a gap that was especially apparent with disease activity. Repertoire similarity did not differ between concordant and discordant twins, perhaps due to limited power. Support for any single strong IBD-associated signal or clonotype was not found.

This CDR3 is 17 amino acids long. Germline loops: CDR1 SGHNT, CDR2 YYREEE (reference sequence). Per TCR library, about 3,300 ng of total RNA was used. Each CDR3 protein gets one entry in TCRdb, which reprocessed the 5' RACE reads and gives no DNA. The sample has about 160,000 distinct CDR3 sequences. The TCR comes from a human donor with ulcerative colitis or Crohn's disease, or a healthy co-twin of an affected twin (not recorded which). The sample was blood. The chain combines TRBV5-4 with TRBJ2-3; lacking DNA, the TRBD1 call made by TCRdb goes unchecked. This CDR3 reads CASSSGPGTDVTDTQYF.